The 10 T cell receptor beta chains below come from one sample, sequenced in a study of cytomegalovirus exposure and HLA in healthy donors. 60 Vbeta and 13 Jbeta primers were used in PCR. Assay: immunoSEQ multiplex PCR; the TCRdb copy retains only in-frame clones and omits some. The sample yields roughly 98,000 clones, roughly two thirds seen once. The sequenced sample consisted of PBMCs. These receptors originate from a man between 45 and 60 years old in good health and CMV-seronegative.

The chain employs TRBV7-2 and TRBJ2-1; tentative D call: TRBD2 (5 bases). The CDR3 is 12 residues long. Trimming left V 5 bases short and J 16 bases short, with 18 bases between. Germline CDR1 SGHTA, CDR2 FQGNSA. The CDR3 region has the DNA TGTGCCAGCAGCCCCTCCTGGGGAGCCCCCTTCTTC. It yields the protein CASSPSWGAPFF.

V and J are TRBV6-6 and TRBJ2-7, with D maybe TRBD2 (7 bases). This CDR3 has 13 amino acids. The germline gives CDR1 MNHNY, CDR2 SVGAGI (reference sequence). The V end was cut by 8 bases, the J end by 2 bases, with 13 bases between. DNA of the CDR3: TGTGCCAGCCGGGTAGGGGGGGCCTACGAGCAGTACTTC. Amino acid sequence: CASRVGGAYEQYF.

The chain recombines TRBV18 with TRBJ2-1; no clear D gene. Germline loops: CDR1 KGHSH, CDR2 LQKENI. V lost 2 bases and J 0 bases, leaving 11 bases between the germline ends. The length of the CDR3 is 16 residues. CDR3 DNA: TGTGCCAGCTCACCATTCGAAAGGAGCTCCTACAATGAGCAGTTCTTC. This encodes CASSPFERSSYNEQFF.

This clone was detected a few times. Written as DNA, the CDR3 is TGCGCCAGCAGGAGAAGCGGGGGGGCCGGAGATACGCAGTATTTT. It translates to CASRRSGGAGDTQYF. V is TRBV5-1 and J is TRBJ2-3; 10 bases are shared with TRBD2. Trimming at V came to 5 bases and at J to 5 bases, leaving 8 bases not matched to a gene. This CDR3 contains 15 residues. Germline V gene sequence: CDR1 SGHRS, CDR2 YFSETQ.

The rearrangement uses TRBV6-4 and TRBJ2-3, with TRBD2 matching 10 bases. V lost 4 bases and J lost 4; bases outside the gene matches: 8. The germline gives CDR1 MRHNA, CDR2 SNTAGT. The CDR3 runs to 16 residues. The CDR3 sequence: CASSVSGSGRSDTQYF. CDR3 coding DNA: TGTGCCAGCAGTGTGAGTGGTAGCGGGAGGTCAGATACGCAGTATTTT.

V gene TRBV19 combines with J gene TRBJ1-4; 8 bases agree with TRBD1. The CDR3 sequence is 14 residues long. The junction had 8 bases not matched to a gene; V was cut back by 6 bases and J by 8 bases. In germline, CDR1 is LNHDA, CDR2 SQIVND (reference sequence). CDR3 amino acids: CASRRGQESEKLFF. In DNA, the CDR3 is TGTGCCAGTAGGAGGGGACAGGAGTCCGAAAAACTGTTTTTT.

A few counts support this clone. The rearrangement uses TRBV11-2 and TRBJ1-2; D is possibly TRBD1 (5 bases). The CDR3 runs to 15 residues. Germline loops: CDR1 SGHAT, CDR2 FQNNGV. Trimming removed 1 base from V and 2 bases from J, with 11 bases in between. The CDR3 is CASSLGGGLNYGYTF. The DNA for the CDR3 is TGTGCCAGCAGCTTAGGGGGGGGACTCAACTATGGCTACACCTTC.

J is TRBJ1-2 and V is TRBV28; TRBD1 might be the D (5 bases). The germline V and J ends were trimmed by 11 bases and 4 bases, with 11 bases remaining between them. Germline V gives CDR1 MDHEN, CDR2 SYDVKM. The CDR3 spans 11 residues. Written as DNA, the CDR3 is TGTGCCCACGCGGGGGGCTATGGCTACACCTTC. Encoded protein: CAHAGGYGYTF.

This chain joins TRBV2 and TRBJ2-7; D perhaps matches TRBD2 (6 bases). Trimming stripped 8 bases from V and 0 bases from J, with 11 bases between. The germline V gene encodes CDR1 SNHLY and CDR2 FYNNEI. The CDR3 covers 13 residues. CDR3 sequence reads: CASLGGASYEQYF. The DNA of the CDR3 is TGTGCCAGCTTGGGCGGGGCCTCCTACGAGCAGTACTTC.

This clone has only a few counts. CDR3 in DNA: TGTGCCAGCAGCCAGATCAGGGGTAATGAGCAGTTCTTC. This gives the protein CASSQIRGNEQFF. The chain has TRBV7-8 and TRBJ2-1; D may be TRBD1 (6 bases). The CDR3 extends over 13 amino acids. Germline V CDR1 and CDR2: SGHVS, FQNEAQ. Between the trimmed V and J ends, which lost 5 bases and 7 bases, there was a span of 12 bases.